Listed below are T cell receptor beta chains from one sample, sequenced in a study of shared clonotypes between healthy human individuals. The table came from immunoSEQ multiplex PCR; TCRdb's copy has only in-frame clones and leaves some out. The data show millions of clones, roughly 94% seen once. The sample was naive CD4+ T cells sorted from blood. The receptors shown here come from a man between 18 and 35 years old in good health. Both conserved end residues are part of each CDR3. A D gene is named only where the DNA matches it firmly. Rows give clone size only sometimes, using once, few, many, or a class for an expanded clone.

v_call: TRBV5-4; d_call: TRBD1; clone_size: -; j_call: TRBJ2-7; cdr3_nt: TGTGCCAGCAGCACGGGACAGGGTTTCGGCGAGCAGTACTTC; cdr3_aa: CASSTGQGFGEQYF
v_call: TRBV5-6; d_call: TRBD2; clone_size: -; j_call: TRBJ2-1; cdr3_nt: TGTGCCAGCAGCTTAGGGACTAGGTCCTACAATGAGCAGTTCTTC; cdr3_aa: CASSLGTRSYNEQFF
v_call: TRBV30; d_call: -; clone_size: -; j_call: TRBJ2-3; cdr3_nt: TGTGCCTGGCAGGCTAGCACAGATACGCAGTATTTT; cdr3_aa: CAWQASTDTQYF
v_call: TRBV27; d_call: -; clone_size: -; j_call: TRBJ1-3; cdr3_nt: TGTGCCAGCAGTTTAGGGACAACTGGAAACACCATATATTTT; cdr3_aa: CASSLGTTGNTIYF
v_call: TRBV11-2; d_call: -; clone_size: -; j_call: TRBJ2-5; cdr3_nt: TGTGCCAGCAGATTGACAGGAGCGCAAGAGACCCAGTACTTC; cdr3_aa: CASRLTGAQETQYF
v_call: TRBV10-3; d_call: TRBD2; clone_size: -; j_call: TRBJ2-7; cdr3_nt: TGTGCCATCAGACCGGGACTAGCGGGAACCTACGAGCAGTACTTC; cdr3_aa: CAIRPGLAGTYEQYF
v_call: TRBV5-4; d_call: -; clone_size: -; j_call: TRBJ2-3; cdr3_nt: TGTGCCAGCAGCTTGGTAGGCAGGGCAGATACGCAGTATTTT; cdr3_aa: CASSLVGRADTQYF
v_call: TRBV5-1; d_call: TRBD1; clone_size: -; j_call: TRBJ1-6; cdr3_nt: TGCGCCAGCAGCCTTGACAGGGCGGGGAATTCACCCCTCCACTTT; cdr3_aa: CASSLDRAGNSPLHF
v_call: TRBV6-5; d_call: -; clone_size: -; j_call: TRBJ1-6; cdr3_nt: TGTGCCAGCAGTTACAGGGGAGAATCACCCCTCCACTTT; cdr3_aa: CASSYRGESPLHF
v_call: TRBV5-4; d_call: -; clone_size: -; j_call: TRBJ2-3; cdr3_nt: TGTGCCAGCAGCTTGATGTCCACAGCCAGCACAGATACGCAGTATTTT; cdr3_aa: CASSLMSTASTDTQYF
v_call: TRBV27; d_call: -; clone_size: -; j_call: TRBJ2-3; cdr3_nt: TGTGCCAGCAGTTTATACCAGGGAGGCCCAGATACGCAGTATTTT; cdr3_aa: CASSLYQGGPDTQYF
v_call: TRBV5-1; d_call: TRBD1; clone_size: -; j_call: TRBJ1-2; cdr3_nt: TGCGCCAGCAGCACAGGGGACAGGGACGCGTCAGGCTACACCTTC; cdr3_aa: CASSTGDRDASGYTF
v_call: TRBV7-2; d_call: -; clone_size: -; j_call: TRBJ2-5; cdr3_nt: TGTGCCAGCAGCTTTTCGCTCGGAACGGAGACCCAGTACTTC; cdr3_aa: CASSFSLGTETQYF
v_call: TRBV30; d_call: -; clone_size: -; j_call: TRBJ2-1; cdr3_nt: TGTGCCTGGAGCGGTCTATCTCGGGATTACAATGAGCAGTTCTTC; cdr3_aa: CAWSGLSRDYNEQFF
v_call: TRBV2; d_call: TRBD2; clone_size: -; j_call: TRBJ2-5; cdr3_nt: TGTGCCAGCAGTGAAATTCTAGCGGGGAGGGAGACCCAGTACTTC; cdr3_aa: CASSEILAGRETQYF
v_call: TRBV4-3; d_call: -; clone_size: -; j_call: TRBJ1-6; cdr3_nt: TGCGCCAGCAGCCAAGAGGCAGGTTCACCCCTCCACTTT; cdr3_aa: CASSQEAGSPLHF
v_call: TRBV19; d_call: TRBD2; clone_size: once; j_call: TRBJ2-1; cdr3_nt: TGTGCCAGTACCCCACTAGCGGGAGGTGAGCAGTTCTTC; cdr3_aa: CASTPLAGGEQFF
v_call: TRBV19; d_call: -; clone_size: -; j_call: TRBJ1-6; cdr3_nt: TGTGCCAGTAGAAGGACAGATAATTCACCCCTCCACTTT; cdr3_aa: CASRRTDNSPLHF
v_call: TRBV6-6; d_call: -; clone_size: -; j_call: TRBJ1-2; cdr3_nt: TGTGCCAGCAGTTACTCGCAGAGTGGCTACACCTTC; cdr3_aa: CASSYSQSGYTF
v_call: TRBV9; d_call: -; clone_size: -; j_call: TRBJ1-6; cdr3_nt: TGTGCCAGCAGCCCAACGGGGGGAGGGGGAAGGTCACCCCTCCACTTT; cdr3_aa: CASSPTGGGGRSPLHF
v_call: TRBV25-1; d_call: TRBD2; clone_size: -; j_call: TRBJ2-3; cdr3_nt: TGTGCCAGCACTCGGGCGGGGGGCACAGATACGCAGTATTTT; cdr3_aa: CASTRAGGTDTQYF
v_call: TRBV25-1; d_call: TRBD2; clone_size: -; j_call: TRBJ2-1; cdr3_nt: TGTGCCAGCAGTGTACTAGCGGGATTAAACAATGAGCAGTTCTTC; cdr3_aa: CASSVLAGLNNEQFF
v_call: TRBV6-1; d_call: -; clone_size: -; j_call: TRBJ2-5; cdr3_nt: TGTGCCAGCATCTCGAACAGGGTTGGGGAGACCCAGTACTTC; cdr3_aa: CASISNRVGETQYF
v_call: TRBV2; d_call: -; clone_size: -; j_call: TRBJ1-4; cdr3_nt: TGTGCCAGCAGTGGCCTCTTTGGCGAAAAACTGTTTTTT; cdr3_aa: CASSGLFGEKLFF
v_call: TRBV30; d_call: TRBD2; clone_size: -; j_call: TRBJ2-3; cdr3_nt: TGTGCCTGGAGTGTCGGGGGGTCTAGTAGTTTCACAGATACGCAGTATTTT; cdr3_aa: CAWSVGGSSSFTDTQYF
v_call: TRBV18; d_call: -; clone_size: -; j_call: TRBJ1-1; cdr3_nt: TGTGCCAGCTCCCCCGGGACCACTGAAGCTTTCTTT; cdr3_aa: CASSPGTTEAFF
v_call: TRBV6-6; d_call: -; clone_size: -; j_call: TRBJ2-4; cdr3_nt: TGTGCCAGCACCCCAAGTGGGGAAAACATTCAGTACTTC; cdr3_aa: CASTPSGENIQYF
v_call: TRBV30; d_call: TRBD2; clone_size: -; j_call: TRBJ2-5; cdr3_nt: TGTGCCTGGAGTGTACGGGGACTAGCGGGAGGGCCGAGGGAGACCCAGTACTTC; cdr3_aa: CAWSVRGLAGGPRETQYF
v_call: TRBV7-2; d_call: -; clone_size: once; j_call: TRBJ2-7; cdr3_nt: TGTGCCAGCAGCCCCTCCGGGACCCTCTCCTACGAGCAGTACTTC; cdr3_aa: CASSPSGTLSYEQYF
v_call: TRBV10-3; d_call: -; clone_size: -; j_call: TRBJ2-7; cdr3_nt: TGTGCCATCAGTTCGGGTTACTCCTACGAGCAGTACTTC; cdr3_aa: CAISSGYSYEQYF
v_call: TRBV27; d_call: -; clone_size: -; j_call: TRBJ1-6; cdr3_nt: TGTGCCATAAAGACAGCGAATTCACCCCTCCACTTT; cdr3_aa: CAIKTANSPLHF
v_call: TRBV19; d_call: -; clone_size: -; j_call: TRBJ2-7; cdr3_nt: TGTGCCAGTAGTACACTAGGTCACGAGCAGTACTTC; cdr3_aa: CASSTLGHEQYF
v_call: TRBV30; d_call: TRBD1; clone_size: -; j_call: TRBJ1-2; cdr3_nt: TGTGCCTGGAGTGGAAACAGGGGGGGCTACACCTTC; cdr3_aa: CAWSGNRGGYTF
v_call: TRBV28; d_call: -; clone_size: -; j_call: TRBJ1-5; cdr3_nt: TGTGCCAGCAGCCCCCCTAAGGGCCGCAATCAGCCCCAGCATTTT; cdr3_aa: CASSPPKGRNQPQHF
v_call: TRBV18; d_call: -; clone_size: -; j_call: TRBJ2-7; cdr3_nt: TGTGCCAGCTCCAGGGGTTTTAGCTCCTACGAGCAGTACTTC; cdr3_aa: CASSRGFSSYEQYF
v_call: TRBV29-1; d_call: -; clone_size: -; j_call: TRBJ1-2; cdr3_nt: TGCAGCGTTGAGAGGAACAGACTCAACTATGGCTACACCTTC; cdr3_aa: CSVERNRLNYGYTF
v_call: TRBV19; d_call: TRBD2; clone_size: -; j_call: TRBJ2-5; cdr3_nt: TGTGCCAGTAGTATATCCGGGGGGGAGACCCAGTACTTC; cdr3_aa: CASSISGGETQYF
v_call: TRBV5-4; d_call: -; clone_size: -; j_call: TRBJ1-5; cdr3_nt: TGTGCCAGCAGCCGGGGGGCGGGTAGCAATCAGCCCCAGCATTTT; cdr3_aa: CASSRGAGSNQPQHF
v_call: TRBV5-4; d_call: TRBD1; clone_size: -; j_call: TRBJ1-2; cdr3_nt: TGTGCCAGCAGCTCCCGGACAGGATTGAACTATGGCTACACCTTC; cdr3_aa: CASSSRTGLNYGYTF
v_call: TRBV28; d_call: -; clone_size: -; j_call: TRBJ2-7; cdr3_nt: TGTGCCAGCAGTAGCCCTGGGCTCGGAATCCGCTACGAGCAGTACTTC; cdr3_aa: CASSSPGLGIRYEQYF
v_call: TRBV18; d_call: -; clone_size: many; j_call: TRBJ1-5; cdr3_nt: TGTGCCAGCTCAAGGACAGTCCGGCAGCCCCAGCATTTT; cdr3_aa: CASSRTVRQPQHF
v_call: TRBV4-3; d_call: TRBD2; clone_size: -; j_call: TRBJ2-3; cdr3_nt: TGCGCCAGCAGCCTGCGGGAGAGGACAGATACGCAGTATTTT; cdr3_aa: CASSLRERTDTQYF